Listed here are 30 T cell receptor beta chains from one sample, sequenced in a study of T cell responses to AZD1222 COVID-19 vaccine. Sequencing was performed with immunoSEQ multiplex PCR; in TCRdb, only in-frame clones are kept and a portion is missing. The top ten hold over 4.5% of the sample, which has about 110,000 clones, roughly 88% seen once. The sample consisted of peripheral blood, taken on day 0 of AZD1222 vaccination. All receptors derive from an adult in good health.

The V call is TRBV4-2, the J call TRBJ1-3; 11 positions agree with TRBD1. The germline V gene has CDR1 LGHNA and CDR2 YNFKEQ. J was trimmed by 1 base and V by 5 bases; bases with no gene match: 4. The CDR3 length is 16 residues. CDR3 nucleotide sequence: TGTGCCAGCAGCTCGGGACAGGGGGAATCTGGAAACACCATATATTTT. Translating gives CASSSGQGESGNTIYF.

The chain couples TRBV5-4 to TRBJ2-3; 13 bases fit TRBD2. The CDR3 consists of 16 residues. Germline CDR1 reads SGHNT; CDR2 reads YYREEE (reference sequence). The V and J ends lost 3 bases and 1 base, in that order; junction bases with no gene match: 2. The chain's CDR3 is CASSSGTSGGTDTQYF. The CDR3 DNA sequence: TGTGCCAGCAGCTCCGGGACTAGCGGGGGCACAGATACGCAGTATTTT.

This chain uses TRBV28 with TRBJ1-1; D possibly corresponds to TRBD1 (5 bases). Germline V gives CDR1 MDHEN, CDR2 SYDVKM. CDR3 length: 15 amino acids. V lost 2 bases, J lost 2 bases, and 12 bases lay in between. CDR3 sequence reads: CASSLIGGFNTEAFF. The CDR3 DNA sequence: TGTGCCAGCAGTTTAATTGGGGGGTTCAACACTGAAGCTTTCTTT.

This clone came up once. The chain is built from TRBV29-1 and TRBJ2-1; D remains ambiguous. Germline values: CDR1 SQVTM, CDR2 ANQGSEA. Trimming took 4 bases from V and 3 from J, leaving 4 bases between them. The CDR3 is 11 amino acids. CDR3 nucleotides: TGCAGCGTTGCCGGCTACAATGAGCAGTTCTTC. This encodes CSVAGYNEQFF.

The CDR3 bases are TGTGCCAGTAGCTTTGAGGGGGCGTGGGGAAACACCATATATTTT. Translation gives CASSFEGAWGNTIYF. The chain links TRBV19 to TRBJ1-3, with TRBD1 identical over 7 bases. The CDR3 totals 15 residues. V lost 6 bases to trimming and J lost 4 bases; unmatched junction nucleotides: 9. Germline loops: CDR1 LNHDA, CDR2 SQIVND (reference sequence).

The V and J genes are TRBV27 and TRBJ1-1, with a tentative D call TRBD1 (6 bases). Germline values: CDR1 MNHEY, CDR2 SMNVEV (reference sequence). This CDR3 has 17 amino acids. V lost 6 bases and J 3 bases, leaving 23 bases between the germline ends. CDR3 in amino acids: CASRTGLRLGRDTEAFF. Written as DNA, the CDR3 is TGTGCCAGCAGGACAGGACTTCGGTTGGGGAGGGACACTGAAGCTTTCTTT.

Regarding this clone: One end of the junction does not line up with germline, which may come from a read error. J is TRBJ2-7 and V is TRBV6-5; 9 nucleotides line up with TRBD1. Germline values: CDR1 MNHEY, CDR2 SVGAGI. The CDR3 sequence is 10 residues long. CDR3 DNA sequence: TGTGCCAGCACCAGGACAGGGGCCCCTTTC. It specifies CASTRTGAPF.

CDR3 DNA sequence: TGTGCCAGCAGCCTTAGGGGAGGGAGGGATCAGCCCCAGCATTTT. Residues: CASSLRGGRDQPQHF. This chain links TRBV7-9 with TRBJ1-5; TRBD1 is a possible D gene (5 bases). The CDR3 extends over 15 amino acids. Germline CDR1 reads SEHNR; CDR2 reads FQNEAQ (reference sequence). The V gene lost 5 bases and the J gene lost 5 bases, with 16 bases spanning the gap.

V is TRBV11-3 and J is TRBJ2-7, with 10 bases that match TRBD1. The CDR3 is made up of 15 amino acids. The junction had 6 bases not matched to a gene; V was cut back by 5 bases and J by 2 bases. Germline-derived CDR1 and CDR2 are SGHNT and YENEEA. The DNA of the CDR3 is TGTGCCAGCAGCCACTATGGGACAGGGGCCTACGAGCAGTACTTC. As protein: CASSHYGTGAYEQYF.

This chain links TRBV5-4 with TRBJ1-2; D gene uncertain. Germline assignment: CDR1 SGHNT and CDR2 YYREEE (reference sequence). Trimming removed 4 bases from V and 1 base from J, with 14 bases in between. The CDR3 spans 15 residues. Written as DNA, the CDR3 is TGTGCCAGCAGCCCAGGCCAGCTTCTTAACTATGGCTACACCTTC. It translates to CASSPGQLLNYGYTF. Looking up the rest from reference TRBV5-4 and TRBJ1-2 gives the full variable domain: ETGVTQSPTHLIKTRGQQVTLRCSSQSGHNTVSWYQQALGQGPQFIFQYYREEENGRGNFPPRFSGLQFPNYSSELNVNALELDDSALYLCASSPGQLLNYGYTFGSGTRLTVV.

The chain combines TRBV20-1 with TRBJ2-5; D unclear. Germline lookup yields CDR1 DFQATT and CDR2 SNEGSKA (reference sequence). This CDR3 contains 11 residues. Trimming left V 3 bases short and J 7 bases short, with 9 bases between. This CDR3 reads CSARPTRTQYF. In nucleotides, the CDR3 is TGCAGTGCTAGGCCGACCCGGACCCAGTACTTC.

CDR3 nucleotides: TGTGCCAGCAGCGTAGGGGAAGGGAGGGCCCCCGAGCAGTACTTC. It specifies CASSVGEGRAPEQYF. This rearrangement joins TRBV9 to TRBJ2-7; 7 bases are shared with TRBD2. The germline V gene encodes CDR1 SGDLS and CDR2 YYNGEE. With 0 bases clipped from V and 6 bases from J, the junction kept 9 bases outside the gene matches. This CDR3 is built from 15 residues.

The J gene is TRBJ2-5, the V gene TRBV6-6, with 14 bases aligning to TRBD2. Trimming cost V 5 bases and J 4 bases; bases outside gene matches: 9. The CDR3 has 17 amino acids. Germline V gene lookup returns CDR1 MNHNY and CDR2 SVGAGI (reference sequence). CDR3 in amino acids: CASSLAGLAGEIETQYF. CDR3 nucleotides: TGTGCCAGCAGTCTGGCGGGACTAGCGGGAGAGATAGAGACCCAGTACTTC.

This chain uses TRBV21-1 with TRBJ1-2. TRBV21-1 is given as a pseudogene. The CDR3 covers 12 residues. The CDR3 is CASSKLFYGYTF. In DNA, the CDR3 is TGTGCCAGCAGCAAATTATTTTATGGCTACACCTTC.

The chain carries TRBV6-5 and TRBJ2-1, with D maybe TRBD2 (6 bases). The CDR3 has 14 residues. Germline V lookup: CDR1 MNHEY, CDR2 SVGAGI. Trimming pared 2 bases from V and 7 bases from J, leaving 12 bases between. The CDR3 region has the DNA TGTGCCAGCAGTTACGGGGCCCGGGAGAATGAGCAGTTCTTC. Amino acids: CASSYGARENEQFF.

The chain joins TRBV7-9 to TRBJ1-1, with D hard to call. V was clipped by 3 bases and J by 10 bases, with 12 bases between them. Looked up from germline, CDR1 is SEHNR and CDR2 is FQNEAQ (reference sequence). CDR3 length equals 12 residues. The chain's CDR3 is CASSFESYGAFF. CDR3 DNA: TGTGCCAGCAGCTTTGAATCCTATGGAGCTTTCTTT.

This clone was counted a single time. V gene TRBV11-1 combines with J gene TRBJ1-2; no reliable D call. Germline-derived CDR1 and CDR2 are SGHAT and FQDESV (reference sequence). V was shortened by 5 bases and J by 4 bases, with 11 bases between the two germline ends. CDR3 length equals 13 residues. The DNA for the CDR3 is TGTGCCAGCAGCCTTGGACCGAGCTATGGCTACACCTTC. It specifies CASSLGPSYGYTF.

CDR3 sequence reads: CASSLGIYGYTF. The CDR3 DNA sequence: TGTGCCAGCAGCTTAGGAATCTATGGCTACACCTTC. The chain joins TRBV5-8 to TRBJ1-2; no definite D call. The CDR3 is made up of 12 amino acids. The germline V gene encodes CDR1 SGHTS and CDR2 YDEGEE. V gave up 2 bases and J gave up 4 bases, with 6 bases separating them.

The chain recombines TRBV15 with TRBJ1-5; 7 nucleotides agree with TRBD1. The CDR3 totals 15 residues. J gave up 3 bases and V 4 bases, and 6 bases lay outside the gene matches. Per the germline V gene, CDR1 is LNHNV and CDR2 is YYDKDF (reference sequence). The DNA for the CDR3 is TGTGCCACCAGCAAAAAAACAGGGGTCAATCAGCCCCAGCATTTT. Translation: CATSKKTGVNQPQHF.

The chain has TRBV21-1 and TRBJ2-7; the table's D call, TRBD2, has no DNA check behind it. TRBV21-1 is marked as a pseudogene. The CDR3 spans 17 residues. The CDR3 DNA is TGTGCCAGCAGCAAAAAGTCTAGCGGGAGGGCCCGTTACGAGCAGTACTTC. Translation: CASSKKSSGRARYEQYF.

This sequence joins TRBV10-3 and TRBJ1-1; D remains unclear. From germline, CDR1 is ENHRY and CDR2 SYGVKD. The CDR3 extends over 13 amino acids. Trimming shortened V by 3 bases and J by 3 bases, and 8 bases separated the two germline ends. DNA of the CDR3: TGTGCCATCAGTGAAGAGAGGGACACTGAAGCTTTCTTT. Translation gives CAISEERDTEAFF.

The V gene is TRBV12-5, the J gene TRBJ2-1; D is possibly TRBD2 (5 bases). Germline CDR1 reads LGHNT; CDR2 reads FRNRAP. V shed 7 bases and J shed 0 bases, with 13 bases lying between them. This CDR3 contains 15 residues. The CDR3 region is CASASDWSSYNEQFF. CDR3 bases: TGTGCTAGTGCCTCGGACTGGAGCTCCTACAATGAGCAGTTCTTC.

The chain recombines TRBV3-1 (or the pseudogene TRBV3-2) with TRBJ2-4; unclear D gene. Between the trimmed V and J ends, which lost 3 bases and 0 bases, there was a span of 12 bases. The CDR3 has 16 residues. Germline V gene data show CDR1 as LGHDT and CDR2 as YNNKEL (reference sequence). CDR3 amino acids: CASSQAAVLAKNIQYF. DNA for the CDR3: TGTGCCAGCAGCCAGGCGGCAGTTCTAGCCAAAAACATTCAGTACTTC.

The CDR3 DNA sequence: TGTGCCAGCAGCTTCCTAGCGGGGTTCTCCTACGAGCAGTACTTC. This encodes CASSFLAGFSYEQYF. This chain connects TRBV7-2 to TRBJ2-7; 9 bases map to TRBD2. Germline-derived CDR1 and CDR2 are SGHTA and FQGNSA. V lost 3 bases and J lost 0; bases outside the gene matches: 3. CDR3 length: 15 amino acids.

The chain links TRBV29-1 to TRBJ2-5, with no clear D. Germline assignment: CDR1 SQVTM and CDR2 ANQGSEA. CDR3 length: 13 residues. V lost 7 bases and J 5 bases, leaving 17 bases between the germline ends. CDR3 loop: CSAGYRQGETQYF. CDR3 sequence (DNA): TGCAGCGCCGGATATCGGCAAGGGGAGACCCAGTACTTC. The full variable domain, its missing parts supplied by reference TRBV29-1 and TRBJ2-5, is SAVISQKPSRDICQRGTSLTIQCQVDSQVTMMFWYRQQPGQSLTLIATANQGSEATYESGFVIDKFPISRPNLTFSTLTVSNMSPEDSSIYLCSAGYRQGETQYFGPGTRLLVL.

This chain connects TRBV29-1 to TRBJ1-1; D is uncertain. The germline V and J ends were trimmed by 3 bases and 2 bases, with 13 bases remaining between them. The CDR3 runs 14 residues. Germline V lookup: CDR1 SQVTM, CDR2 ANQGSEA. CDR3 sequence: CSVDLDPLNTEAFF. CDR3 DNA: TGCAGCGTTGACCTCGACCCTTTAAACACTGAAGCTTTCTTT.

The chain couples TRBV19 to TRBJ2-4, with 14 bases identical to TRBD2. Germline lookup yields CDR1 LNHDA and CDR2 SQIVND (reference sequence). J gave up 8 bases and V 6 bases, and 3 bases lay outside the gene matches. The CDR3 totals 14 residues. DNA of the CDR3: TGTGCCAGTAGCCTGACTAGCGGGAGGGACATTCAGTACTTC. Amino acid sequence: CASSLTSGRDIQYF.

The V and J genes are TRBV7-9 and TRBJ1-5; 8 positions match TRBD1. V shed 5 bases, J shed 2 bases, and the junction held 5 bases outside the gene matches. The CDR3 is 15 residues long. Germline CDR1 is SEHNR and CDR2 is FQNEAQ (reference sequence). In nucleotides, the CDR3 is TGTGCCAGCAGCCCAACAGGGGGTGGCAATCAGCCCCAGCATTTT. It specifies CASSPTGGGNQPQHF. Full variable domain (remainder filled in from reference TRBV7-9 and TRBJ1-5): DTGVSQNPRHKITKRGQNVTFRCDPISEHNRLYWYRQTLGQGPEFLTYFQNEAQLEKSRLLSDRFSAERPKGSFSTLEIQRTEQGDSAMYLCASSPTGGGNQPQHFGDGTRLSIL.

The J gene is TRBJ1-4, the V gene TRBV10-1; D possibly corresponds to TRBD1 (6 bases). Between the trimmed V and J ends, which lost 3 bases and 7 bases, there was a span of 15 bases. The CDR3 covers 15 residues. In germline, CDR1 is WNHNN, CDR2 SYGVQD (reference sequence). The CDR3 DNA reads TGCGCCAGCAGTGATGGGGGGGCGCAAGGTGAAAAACTGTTTTTT. It yields the protein CASSDGGAQGEKLFF.

J is TRBJ1-5 and V is TRBV28, with TRBD1 matching 7 bases. Losses at the gene ends were 6 bases for V and 0 bases for J; bases not matched to a gene: 2. This CDR3 contains 14 residues. Germline assignment: CDR1 MDHEN and CDR2 SYDVKM. The CDR3 is CASRSGGSNQPQHF. The CDR3 region has the DNA TGTGCCAGCAGATCAGGGGGTAGCAATCAGCCCCAGCATTTT.